Shown below are 6 T cell receptor beta chains from a single sample sequenced in a study of identical twins. TCRdb reanalysed the 5' RACE reads using MiXCR and keeps one entry per CDR3 protein. This sample carries roughly 630,000 distinct CDR3 sequences, about 7.6% of them seen once, and the ten largest clones take around 1.6%. This same sample was also taken into another study, of yellow fever vaccine responses in identical twins.

The sample was PBMCs. These receptors were taken from a woman aged 18-29 years in good health.

The chain joins TRBV2 to TRBJ2-1; D might be TRBD1 (6 bases). The CDR3 length is 14 residues. Trimming left V 0 bases short and J 8 bases short, with 11 bases between. The germline CDR1 and CDR2 sequences are SNHLY and FYNNEI. CDR3 loop: CASSEALQGHEQFF. In nucleotides, the CDR3 is TGTGCCAGCAGTGAAGCACTACAGGGTCATGAGCAGTTCTTC.

The J gene is TRBJ1-2, the V gene TRBV6-2 or TRBV6-3; D is perhaps TRBD1 (5 bases). Deletions cut 5 bases from V and 5 bases from J, with 15 bases between. Germline CDR1 reads MNHEY; CDR2 reads SVGEGT. This CDR3 comprises 14 residues. CDR3 sequence (DNA): TGTGCCAGCAGTCCCAGTACGGGGGGTTATGGCTACACCTTC. Amino acid sequence: CASSPSTGGYGYTF.

This clonotype was detected ten times or more. The chain joins TRBV5-1 to TRBJ2-5; 7 positions match TRBD2. CDR3 length: 14 residues. Germline-derived CDR1 and CDR2 are SGHRS and YFSETQ. Germline trimming cut 4 bases from V and 4 bases from J; bases unmatched to any gene: 7. For the CDR3, the DNA is TGCGCCAGCAGCGGGGAGGGGTTCGGAGAGACCCAGTACTTC. It yields the protein CASSGEGFGETQYF.

This clonotype has a handful of counts. This sequence joins TRBV24-1 and TRBJ2-1; 7 bases match TRBD2. Germline values: CDR1 KGHDR, CDR2 SFDVKD. This CDR3 has 16 residues. With V trimmed by 4 bases and J by 5 bases, 10 bases remained unmatched. This CDR3 reads CATSDPSERGNNEQFF. In nucleotides, the CDR3 is TGTGCCACCAGTGACCCTTCAGAGCGGGGAAACAATGAGCAGTTCTTC.

The sample holds many counts of this clonotype. This chain connects TRBV6-1 to TRBJ2-4; D gene uncertain. This CDR3 is 15 amino acids long. Between the trimmed V and J ends, which lost 6 bases and 0 bases, there was a span of 12 bases. Germline loops: CDR1 MNHNS, CDR2 SASEGT. CDR3 loop: CASSLIGQAKNIQYF. CDR3 DNA: TGTGCCAGCAGCCTGATAGGGCAAGCCAAAAACATTCAGTACTTC.

This clonotype showed up just a few times. V is TRBV20-1 and J is TRBJ2-1; a possible D gene is TRBD2 (6 bases). The CDR3 is made up of 15 amino acids. Looked up from germline, CDR1 is DFQATT and CDR2 is SNEGSKA (reference sequence). Trimming cost V 5 bases and J 4 bases, with 18 bases left between them. The chain's CDR3 is CSAPTSNTAYNEQFF. The CDR3 DNA reads TGCAGTGCTCCAACTAGCAATACGGCGTACAATGAGCAGTTCTTC.